This T cell receptor (beta chain) was profiled in a study of sequential checkpoint blockade in melanoma (dated by TCRdb to the late 2010s). Notes on the research overall: Patients were randomized 1:1 to first-line nivolumab followed by ipilimumab (arm A) or ipilimumab followed by nivolumab (arm B). Both trial sequences were followed by maintenance nivolumab.

The immunoSEQ Assay was used to immunosequence TCRbeta CDR3 regions from genomic DNA. Genomic DNA was amplified by bias-controlled multiplex PCR before high-throughput sequencing. On the study's bioinformatics: To quantify the absolute abundance of each unique TCRbeta CDR3 region, the sequences were collapsed and filtered. Clonality, defined as 1 minus Pielou's evenness, was calculated using only productive rearrangements. Clones with significantly greater frequencies in on-treatment versus baseline samples were identified using a previously published method. TCRdb retrieved this table from immuneACCESS and kept in-frame rearrangements only. Not all clones are present; in checked studies, unresolved V genes account for under half, and no reason is known for the remainder. V, J and clone size are taken as reported in that table, and D and trimming were inferred from the DNA itself. This sample gives some 17,000 clones in total; more than 60% of them show up just once. The ten biggest clones cover 20% to 25% of the sample.

Findings and caveats that apply to the study as a whole: Larger, independent patient cohorts are needed to validate the response-prediction model that combines TCR metrics and mutation burden.

This clone was counted between two and nine times. This receptor's antigen is unknown. It is likely a read error: a sequence one base away is far more abundant. CDR1 and CDR2 are drawn from the germline V gene: MGHRA, YSYEKL. The CDR3 has 17 amino acids, counting the end cysteine and phenylalanine. The CDR3 DNA has 51 bases and is translated from base 1. The germline V and J ends show losses of 0 bases and 4 bases respectively, and no gene match explains 8 bases of the junction. In light of the paper, this sample's treatment or condition label describes: randomized to nivolumab then ipilimumab (arm A) or the reverse (arm B). None of the trial patients had been given prior DNA-damaging chemotherapy. On a FACS Aria II flow cytometer, live CD3+CD8+ cells that were negative for CD19 and CD56 were sorted from thawed PBMCs. CheckMate 064, a randomized, open-label phase II trial of sequential checkpoint blockade, was the source of the samples, all of which came from patients with melanoma. Peripheral blood mononuclear cells were collected by leukapheresis, purified using Ficoll-Paque, and frozen in human serum containing 10% DMSO. Immediately after sorting, the purity of the sorted blood CD3+CD8+ cells was confirmed to be >98%, and DNA was then extracted.

The rearranged chain carries TRBV4-1 and TRBJ2-3, with TRBD2 matching 9 junction bases. The sequencing used CD8+ T cells sorted from blood (inferred from file names), collected from a patient given nivolumab and ipilimumab in sequence. This receptor was identified in a human donor with melanoma. The DNA reads as follows: TGCGCCAGCAGCCAAGAGAGGGGCGGGGGGGCCTCAGATACGCAGTATTTT. The resulting protein is CASSQERGGGASDTQYF.